This TCR beta chain was identified in a study of OX40 agonist ivuxolimab in advanced cancers. Study-wide background: Treatment of patients was with ivuxolimab, an agonistic anti-OX40 (CD134) antibody.

The CDR3 length is 14 residues. Germline V gene lookup returns CDR1 SEHNR and CDR2 FQNEAQ (reference sequence). Trimming stripped 2 bases from V and 0 bases from J, with 6 bases between. Sequencing was performed with immunoSEQ multiplex PCR; in TCRdb, only in-frame clones are kept and a portion is missing. The sample has 20,000 or so clones; just under 80% are singletons. The receptor comes from an adult with an advanced solid tumor such as melanoma, head and neck, liver or kidney cancer. Here the sequenced sample was CD4+ or CD8+ T cells sorted from blood, taken in a trial of the OX40 agonist ivuxolimab. The chain carries TRBV7-9 and TRBJ2-3, with D unresolved. CDR3 bases: TGTGCCAGCAGCTTAACTTTGAGCACAGATACGCAGTATTTT. Translating gives CASSLTLSTDTQYF.